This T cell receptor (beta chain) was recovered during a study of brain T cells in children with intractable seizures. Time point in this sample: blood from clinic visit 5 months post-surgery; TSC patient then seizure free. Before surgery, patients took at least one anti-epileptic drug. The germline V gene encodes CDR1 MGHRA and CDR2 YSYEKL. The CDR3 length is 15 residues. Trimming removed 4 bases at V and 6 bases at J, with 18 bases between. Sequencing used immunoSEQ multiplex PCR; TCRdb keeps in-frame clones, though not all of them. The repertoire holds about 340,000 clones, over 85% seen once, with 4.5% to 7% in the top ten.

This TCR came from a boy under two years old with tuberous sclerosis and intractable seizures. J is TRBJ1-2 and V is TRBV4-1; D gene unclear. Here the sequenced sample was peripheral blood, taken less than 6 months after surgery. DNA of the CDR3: TGCGCCAGCAGCCTACCTACCGCCCGGGAGGATGGCTACACCTTC. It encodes CASSLPTAREDGYTF.